The rows below give T cell receptor beta chains drawn from one sample of a study of T-cell memory formation after mild COVID-19. A single record per CDR3 protein comes from TCRdb applying MiXCR to the 5' RACE reads. Among fewer than 150,000 distinct CDR3 sequences, 11% to 15% were seen once, and the ten largest hold about 26%. The sequenced sample was PBMCs or a T cell subset sorted from them (not recorded which). The origin of the receptors is an adult woman who had mild COVID-19 (a few samples of this study predate the infection). Cell type and time point are not known. Each CDR3 is given with its conserved first and last residue. A D gene is named only where the DNA matches it firmly. The size field is filled for only some rows; it gives once, few, many or a size class.

d_call	v_call	j_call	clone_size	cdr3_nt	cdr3_aa
.	TRBV9	TRBJ2-6	.	TGTGCCAGCAGCGTCGAAAACTCTGGGGCCAACGTCCTGACTTTC	CASSVENSGANVLTF
.	TRBV7-9	TRBJ2-3	.	TGTGCCAGCAGCCTTATGAAAGATACGCAGTATTTT	CASSLMKDTQYF
.	TRBV7-2	TRBJ2-1	.	TGTGCCAGCAGCTCCCCATTGGGCGTGGGCAATGAGCAGTTCTTC	CASSSPLGVGNEQFF
TRBD2	TRBV2	TRBJ2-7	.	TGTGCCAGCAGTGAGGGTCGGACTAGCCTTACCTACGAGCAGTACTTC	CASSEGRTSLTYEQYF
.	TRBV5-1	TRBJ1-2	.	TGCGCCAGCAGCTTGCCTTCAGGGGACCCTGGCTACACCTTC	CASSLPSGDPGYTF
.	TRBV28	TRBJ1-1	.	TGTGCCAGCAGTTGGAGGGGGGGGTACACTGAAGCTTTCTTT	CASSWRGGYTEAFF
TRBD2	TRBV7-2	TRBJ2-3	.	TGTGCCAGCAGCTCAATAGCGGGAGGGCAGACAGATACGCAGTATTTT	CASSSIAGGQTDTQYF
TRBD1	TRBV2	TRBJ1-2	.	TGTGCCAGCAGTGATATGACAGGGGGCGACTATGGCTACACCTTC	CASSDMTGGDYGYTF
.	TRBV24-1	TRBJ2-3	few	TGTGCCACCAGTGATTTACCGGGTAGCACAGATACGCAGTATTTT	CATSDLPGSTDTQYF
TRBD2	TRBV6-5	TRBJ2-1	many	TGTGCCAGCAGTTACTTTAGACTAGCGTCCTACAATGAGCAGTTCTTC	CASSYFRLASYNEQFF
.	TRBV28	TRBJ2-7	few	TGTGCCAGCAGTCCCCACCGGGACACAAACTACGAGCAGTACTTC	CASSPHRDTNYEQYF
TRBD1	TRBV27	TRBJ1-2	.	TGTGCCAGCAGTCCACACTCGACAGGGGGCGAGGACTATGGCTACACCTTC	CASSPHSTGGEDYGYTF
TRBD1	TRBV7-4	TRBJ2-4	.	TGTGCCAGCAGCTTAACAGGGGGATTGGCCAAAAACATTCAGTACTTC	CASSLTGGLAKNIQYF
.	TRBV7-6	TRBJ2-7	many	TGTGCCAGCAGCTTATCCGGGAGTGCCTACGAGCAGTACTTC	CASSLSGSAYEQYF
.	TRBV4-1	TRBJ1-2	.	TGCGCCAGCAGCCAAGTAGGTGAGAATGGCTACACCTTC	CASSQVGENGYTF
.	TRBV20-1	TRBJ1-1	.	TGCAGTGCTAGAGACTACCGGGGGGAGGACACTGAAGCTTTCTTT	CSARDYRGEDTEAFF
.	TRBV12-3/TRBV12-4	TRBJ1-5	medium-sized	TGTGCCAGCAGTTCGGGATGGGCTCAGCCCCAGCATTTT	CASSSGWAQPQHF
.	TRBV4-1	TRBJ2-1	.	TGCGCCAGCAGCCAAGTCCCGCGACAGGAGTACAATGAGCAGTTCTTC	CASSQVPRQEYNEQFF
.	TRBV7-6	TRBJ2-3	.	TGTGCCAGCAGCGAACACCAGGGAGTAGCTGCAGATACGCAGTATTTT	CASSEHQGVAADTQYF
.	TRBV20-1	TRBJ2-4	.	TGCAGTGCTAGAGAGGGACACCTCTTTCCCAAAAACATTCAGTACTTC	CSAREGHLFPKNIQYF
.	TRBV29-1	TRBJ1-2	few	TGCAGCGACGGGACATCTGGGTATGGCTACACCTTC	CSDGTSGYGYTF
.	TRBV7-9	TRBJ2-7	many	TGTGCCAGCAGCCCCTACACAGTGGGCGAGCAGTACTTC	CASSPYTVGEQYF
.	TRBV7-2	TRBJ1-1	.	TGTGCCAGCAGCTTACCTTCCCGGGACCAGCCGAACACTGAAGCTTTCTTT	CASSLPSRDQPNTEAFF
.	TRBV19	TRBJ2-7	.	TGTGCCAGTGGAGAGCTGGCGGGGTCCCCAGGGGAGCAGTACTTC	CASGELAGSPGEQYF
.	TRBV5-6	TRBJ2-3	.	TGTGCCAGCAGCTCAGGATGGGGAGCTAGCACAGATACGCAGTATTTT	CASSSGWGASTDTQYF
.	TRBV19	TRBJ1-1	.	TGTGCCAGTAGTATATCGGGGCGAGAAGCTTTCTTT	CASSISGREAFF
.	TRBV30	TRBJ2-3	once	TGTGCCTGGAGTGACGGAGGCCGGTGGGCAGATACGCAGTATTTT	CAWSDGGRWADTQYF
.	TRBV7-9	TRBJ2-1	.	TGTGCCAGCAGCTCAGACTATACTAGCTACAATGAGCAGTTCTTC	CASSSDYTSYNEQFF
.	TRBV7-3	TRBJ2-1	few	TGTGCCAGCAGCCCTGGCTCAGCGCAAAGCTCCTACAATGAGCAGTTCTTC	CASSPGSAQSSYNEQFF
TRBD2	TRBV28	TRBJ2-5	.	TGTGCCAGCAGTGGCCCAGCGGGAGTCTACGGGGTCAACAAAGAGACCCAGTACTTC	CASSGPAGVYGVNKETQYF
.	TRBV13	TRBJ1-1	.	TGTGCCAGCAGCTTAGACGCCACGGACACTGAAGCTTTCTTT	CASSLDATDTEAFF
.	TRBV7-8	TRBJ2-6	many	TGTGCCAGCAGCTTAGTGGAGGCCTCTGGGGCCAACGTCCTGACTTTC	CASSLVEASGANVLTF
TRBD1	TRBV20-1	TRBJ1-6	few	TGCAGTGCTAGAGCTAAGGGACAGGGGTATTCACCCCTCCACTTT	CSARAKGQGYSPLHF
.	TRBV7-9	TRBJ2-5	.	TGTGCCAGCAGCTTAGACTGGAACCAAGAGACCCAGTACTTC	CASSLDWNQETQYF
.	TRBV12-3/TRBV12-4	TRBJ1-2	.	TGTGCCAGCAGGGTGGACAGCCGCTATGGCTACACCTTC	CASRVDSRYGYTF
TRBD1	TRBV7-9	TRBJ2-7	few	TGTGCCAGCAGTCACGGGACAGCCTACGAGCAGTACTTC	CASSHGTAYEQYF
.	TRBV19	TRBJ2-1	.	TGTGCCAGTCGCCGGGACATCTACAATGAGCAGTTCTTC	CASRRDIYNEQFF
.	TRBV5-1	TRBJ2-6	.	TGCGCCAGCAAATATACCGGGGCCAACGTCCTGACTTTC	CASKYTGANVLTF
TRBD1	TRBV6-1	TRBJ1-5	.	TGTGCCAGCAGTGAATCGTGGCTGGGACAGGGGTTCAATCAGCCCCAGCATTTT	CASSESWLGQGFNQPQHF
.	TRBV6-6	TRBJ2-7	few	TGTGCCAGCAGTTACGCCGGGACATCCTACGAGCAGTACTTC	CASSYAGTSYEQYF
.	TRBV11-2	TRBJ2-7	.	TGTGCCAGCAGCCACATCGGGACTTCGGGGGAGCAGTACTTC	CASSHIGTSGEQYF
TRBD1	TRBV15	TRBJ1-4	few	TGTGCCACCAGCAGAGATCAGATCAGGGGGGCGGATGAAAAACTGTTTTTT	CATSRDQIRGADEKLFF
.	TRBV14	TRBJ2-1	few	TGTGCCAGCAGCCAAAGGTTGTTTCGGACTTCCGGGAATGAGCAGTTCTTC	CASSQRLFRTSGNEQFF
.	TRBV7-6	TRBJ1-1	.	TGTGCCAGCAGCCTTTCGGGACACGGGAACACTGAAGCTTTCTTT	CASSLSGHGNTEAFF
.	TRBV27	TRBJ2-7	.	TGTGCCAGCAGTTTAAAGGCACCTTACGAGCAGTACTTC	CASSLKAPYEQYF
TRBD2	TRBV20-1	TRBJ2-1	few	TGCAGTGCTGACGGGCGGGAGGTGCACAATGAGCAGTTCTTC	CSADGREVHNEQFF
.	TRBV28	TRBJ1-3	.	TGTGCCAGCAGATACCAGGGACTACATGGAAACACCATATATTTT	CASRYQGLHGNTIYF
.	TRBV28	TRBJ2-2	few	TGTGCCAGCAGGGAAAGGACGAACACCGGGGAGCTGTTTTTT	CASRERTNTGELFF
.	TRBV7-8	TRBJ2-1	.	TGTGCCAGCAGCTTACGCCAGCGACCGGGTAACTATGAGCAGTTCTTC	CASSLRQRPGNYEQFF
.	TRBV27	TRBJ2-1	.	TGTGCCAGCAGTTTAGGTTGGGAGCAGTTCTTC	CASSLGWEQFF
TRBD1	TRBV20-1	TRBJ2-7	.	TGCAGTGCTAGAGAGGAGGACAGGAGTTCCTACGAGCAGTACTTC	CSAREEDRSSYEQYF
.	TRBV11-2	TRBJ2-1	.	TGTGCCAGCAGCTTCGGACCCGCCCCCGATGAGCAGTTCTTC	CASSFGPAPDEQFF
.	TRBV11-2	TRBJ2-7	.	TGTGCCAGCAGCCAGCCGACGAAATCCTACGAGCAGTACTTC	CASSQPTKSYEQYF